One and the same sample provided the 3 T cell receptor beta chains below, sequenced in a study of CD8+ T cells in alopecia areata. RNA, once extracted, was reverse transcribed into cDNA for use as the sequencing template. The data were produced by immunoSEQ multiplex PCR, yet TCRdb's version contains in-frame clones alone and is incomplete. Of roughly 180,000 clones detected, approximately 62% appear once; the ten largest clones hold around 1.8%. The sample consisted of CD4+ T cells sorted from blood, taken at week 0. These receptors were obtained from a human donor with alopecia areata.

The V call is TRBV5-1, the J call TRBJ1-1; TRBD1 aligns across 9 bases. J was trimmed by 4 bases and V by 1 base; bases with no gene match: 8. The CDR3 is 16 residues long. From germline, CDR1 is SGHRS and CDR2 YFSETQ. The CDR3 here is CASSLSLGQGLTEAFF. The CDR3 DNA follows: TGCGCCAGCAGCTTGTCTCTGGGACAGGGACTCACTGAAGCTTTCTTT. The whole variable domain, filled in from reference TRBV5-1 and TRBJ1-1, reads KAGVTQTPRYLIKTRGQQVTLSCSPISGHRSVSWYQQTPGQGLQFLFEYFSETQRNKGNFPGRFSGRQFSNSRSEMNVSTLELGDSALYLCASSLSLGQGLTEAFFGQGTRLTVV.

The chain links TRBV29-1 to TRBJ2-5; D uncertain. Trimming stripped 4 bases from V and 3 bases from J, with 6 bases between. Germline V gene data show CDR1 as SQVTM and CDR2 as ANQGSEA. The CDR3 extends over 11 amino acids. DNA for the CDR3: TGCAGCGTTGCGGTAAAAGAGACCCAGTACTTC. It is translated as CSVAVKETQYF. The full variable domain, rest sourced from reference TRBV29-1 and TRBJ2-5, is SAVISQKPSRDICQRGTSLTIQCQVDSQVTMMFWYRQQPGQSLTLIATANQGSEATYESGFVIDKFPISRPNLTFSTLTVSNMSPEDSSIYLCSVAVKETQYFGPGTRLLVL.

Only a few counts were recorded for this clone. The chain couples TRBV29-1 to TRBJ2-5; D gene unclear. V was trimmed by 4 bases and J by 3 bases, leaving 6 bases between them. There are 11 residues in the CDR3. Germline values: CDR1 SQVTM, CDR2 ANQGSEA. The DNA of the CDR3 is TGCAGCGTTGTCTTGAAAGAGACCCAGTACTTC. It specifies CSVVLKETQYF.